This T cell receptor (beta chain) emerged from a study of blood T cell repertoires in COVID-19. Per the germline V gene, CDR1 is MNHEY and CDR2 is SVGEGT. The CDR3 totals 17 residues. The V gene end was trimmed by 5 bases and the J gene end by 1 base; junction bases not matched to a gene: 13. Libraries were prepared by immunoSEQ multiplex PCR; TCRdb keeps only in-frame clonotypes and omits some of them. The sample yields about 85,000 clones, about 86% seen once. This clone has more than one count but fewer than ten. This receptor was taken from a man aged 55-75 years with acute or convalescent COVID-19. The source material was peripheral blood. The chain has TRBV6-2 or TRBV6-3 and TRBJ2-7; TRBD2 agrees at 8 bases. The CDR3 region has the DNA TGTGCCAGCAGTGTCGAGTTAGCGGGGAACCCATCCTACGAGCAGTACTTC. This codes for CASSVELAGNPSYEQYF.